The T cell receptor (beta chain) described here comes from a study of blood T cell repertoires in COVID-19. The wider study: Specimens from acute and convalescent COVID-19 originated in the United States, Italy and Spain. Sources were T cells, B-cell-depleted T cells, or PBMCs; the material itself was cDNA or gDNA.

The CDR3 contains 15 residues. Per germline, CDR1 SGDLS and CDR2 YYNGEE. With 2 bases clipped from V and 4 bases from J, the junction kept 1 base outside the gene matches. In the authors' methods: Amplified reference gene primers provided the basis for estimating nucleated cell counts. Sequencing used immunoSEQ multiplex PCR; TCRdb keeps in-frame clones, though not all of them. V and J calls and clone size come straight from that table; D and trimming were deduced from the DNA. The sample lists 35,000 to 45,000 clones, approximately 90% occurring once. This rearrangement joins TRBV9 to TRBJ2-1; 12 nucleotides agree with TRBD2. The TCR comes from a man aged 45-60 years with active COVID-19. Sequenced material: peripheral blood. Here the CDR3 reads CASSVGTSGYNEQFF. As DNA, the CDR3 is TGTGCCAGCAGCGTCGGGACTAGCGGGTACAATGAGCAGTTCTTC.